This passage covers 8 T cell receptor beta chains from one sample sequenced in a study of cytomegalovirus exposure and HLA in healthy donors. With 60 Vbeta and 13 Jbeta primers, the PCR was carried out. Assay: immunoSEQ multiplex PCR; the TCRdb copy retains only in-frame clones and omits some. The sample records 85,000 to 100,000 clones, about nine tenths being singletons. Sequences were obtained from PBMCs. The origin of the receptors is a man in his late teens or twenties in good health and CMV-seronegative.

V is TRBV29-1 and J is TRBJ1-1; D may be TRBD1 (5 bases). Trimming removed 7 bases at V and 0 bases at J, with 18 bases between. The CDR3 totals 15 residues. Germline V gene lookup returns CDR1 SQVTM and CDR2 ANQGSEA. CDR3 loop: CSARAPKGLNTEAFF. DNA of the CDR3: TGCAGCGCCCGGGCCCCAAAGGGGCTGAACACTGAAGCTTTCTTT.

The chain uses TRBV5-8 and TRBJ2-7; 9 positions match TRBD1. Trimming at V came to 4 bases and at J to 5 bases, leaving 7 bases not matched to a gene. The germline gives CDR1 SGHTS, CDR2 YDEGEE. CDR3 length: 14 amino acids. The CDR3 region has the DNA TGTGCCAGCAGCCCAGGACAGGGGATAAACGAGCAGTACTTC. It codes for CASSPGQGINEQYF.

The CDR3 is CASSLRREGGGQFF. The CDR3 DNA follows: TGTGCCAGCAGCTTACGGCGGGAGGGCGGAGGGCAGTTCTTC. J is TRBJ2-1 and V is TRBV5-4; TRBD2 agrees at 9 bases. After removal of 2 bases from V and 12 bases from J, the junction contained 9 bases not matched to a gene. Germline V CDR1 and CDR2: SGHNT, YYREEE (reference sequence). The CDR3 is 14 residues long.

A remark on this clone: Its ends do not fully match the called genes, so a read error is possible. The DNA for the CDR3 is TGTGCCAGCAGACCTATGGGGGCCTCCTTCAATGAGCAGTTCTTC. Its translation is CASRPMGASFNEQFF. The chain links TRBV6-1 to TRBJ2-1; tentative D call: TRBD1 (6 bases). Germline-derived CDR1 and CDR2 are MNHNS and SASEGT. The CDR3 contains 15 residues.

V gene TRBV7-3 combines with J gene TRBJ1-1; TRBD1 matches at 8 bases. Germline V gene data show CDR1 as SGHTA and CDR2 as FQGTGA. The CDR3 has 14 residues. The J segment lost 7 bases and the V segment lost 6 bases, leaving 10 bases of the junction unmatched. CDR3: CASRFGQGVREAFF. CDR3 nucleotides: TGTGCCAGCAGGTTTGGACAGGGCGTCCGTGAAGCTTTCTTT. The whole variable domain, remainder taken from reference TRBV7-3 and TRBJ1-1, is GAGVSQTPSNKVTEKGKYVELRCDPISGHTALYWYRQSLGQGPEFLIYFQGTGAADDSGLPNDRFFAVRPEGSVSTLKIQRTERGDSAVYLCASRFGQGVREAFFGQGTRLTVV.

The rearrangement uses TRBV19 and TRBJ2-5; TRBD1 matches at 10 bases. The J call could be wrong; TRBJ2-7 is a better fit for the DNA end. Germline CDR1 and CDR2: LNHDA and SQIVND (reference sequence). The CDR3 contains 15 residues. The CDR3 reads CASSISGQGTYEQYF. The DNA of the CDR3 is TGTGCCAGTAGCATATCGGGACAGGGGACCTACGAGCAGTACTTC.

Concerning this clone itself: The junction departs from germline at one end; a sequencing error may be responsible. In the same sample, other DNA sequences code for this CDR3. The rearrangement joins TRBV5-4 to TRBJ2-2; D is perhaps TRBD2 (5 bases). Germline V gene sequence: CDR1 SGHNT, CDR2 YYREEE (reference sequence). The CDR3 is 17 residues long. The CDR3 sequence is CASSFPPGGPNTGELFF. CDR3 sequence (DNA): TGTGCCAGCAGCTTTCCCCCTGGAGGTCCGAACACCGGAGAGCTGTTTTTT.

This chain joins TRBV5-4 and TRBJ2-7; 7 bases fit TRBD2. The germline gives CDR1 SGHNT, CDR2 YYREEE (reference sequence). Trimming removed 2 bases from V and 1 base from J; junction bases left unmatched: 6. CDR3 length: 15 residues. The CDR3 sequence is CASSLRTRRSYEQYF. The CDR3 region has the DNA TGTGCCAGCAGCTTAAGGACTAGGAGGTCCTACGAGCAGTACTTC.